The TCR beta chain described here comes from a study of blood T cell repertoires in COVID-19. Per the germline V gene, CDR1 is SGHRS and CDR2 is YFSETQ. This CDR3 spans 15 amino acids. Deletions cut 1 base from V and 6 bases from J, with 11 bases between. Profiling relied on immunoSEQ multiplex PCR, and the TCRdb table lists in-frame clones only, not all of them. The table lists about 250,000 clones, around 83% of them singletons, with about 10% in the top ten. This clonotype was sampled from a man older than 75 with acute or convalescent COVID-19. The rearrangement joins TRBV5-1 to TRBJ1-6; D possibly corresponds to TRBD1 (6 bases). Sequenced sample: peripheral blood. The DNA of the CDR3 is TGCGCCAGCAGCTTGTATCAGGGGTCTAATTCACCCCTCCACTTT. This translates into CASSLYQGSNSPLHF.